The next 3 T cell receptor beta chains were all read from a single sample in a study of CD8+CD57+ T cells in acquired aplastic anemia. Individuals selected for sequencing had exhibited CD8+CD57+ cell expansion on flow cytometry. TCR beta VDJ and CDR3 were profiled, and genomic DNA was the template. TCRdb used MiXCR to reprocess the reads, holding one entry per CDR3 protein. Among roughly 500,000 distinct CDR3 sequences listed, approximately 32% were seen once. The specimen was sorted CD4+, CD8+, or CD8+CD57+ T cells (not recorded which) from PBMCs. The source is a human donor with aplastic anemia.

Many counts were recorded for this clonotype. The genes are TRBV20-1 and TRBJ2-7; D might be TRBD1 or TRBD2, each matching 5 bases. The germline V and J ends were trimmed by 5 bases and 2 bases, with 13 bases remaining between them. The CDR3 spans 13 residues. CDR1 is DFQATT and CDR2 is SNEGSKA in the germline V gene (reference sequence). The CDR3, as DNA: TGCAGTGCTTCCGGGACCGCAGCCTACGAGCAGTACTTC. It translates to CSASGTAAYEQYF.

This clonotype was picked up many times. The chain carries TRBV7-2 and TRBJ2-3; D gene uncertain. CDR1 SGHTA and CDR2 FQGNSA come from the germline V gene. The V gene lost 5 bases and the J gene lost 7 bases, with 16 bases spanning the gap. There are 14 residues in the CDR3. The CDR3 spells CASSPRPNDYTQYF. DNA for the CDR3: TGTGCCAGCAGCCCCCGACCGAACGACTATACGCAGTATTTT.

The J gene is TRBJ1-5, the V gene TRBV2; D may be TRBD1 (5 bases). The V and J ends lost 8 bases and 5 bases respectively, with 13 bases between them. Germline CDR1 and CDR2: SNHLY and FYNNEI. There are 13 residues in the CDR3. The CDR3 nucleotides are TGTGCCAGCGCCAGGGATTGGGATCAGCCCCAGCATTTT. Translation: CASARDWDQPQHF.